These 11 T cell receptor beta chains were all obtained from the same sample, sequenced in a study of blood T cells in healthy people across ages. A sample-barcoded 5' primer and a J-beta primer mix were used in a second PCR of roughly 6 to 11 cycles. Using its own MiXCR run on the 5' RACE reads, TCRdb lists one record per CDR3 protein. The sample shows about 780,000 distinct CDR3 sequences, about half of them seen only once. The material sequenced was blood. The receptors come from a man older than 75 in good health.

Concerning this clonotype itself: A clone one base away is much larger, so this may be a read error. The chain uses TRBV5-1 and TRBJ2-1; D unclear. Per the germline V gene, CDR1 is SGHRS and CDR2 is YFSETQ. The CDR3 extends over 12 amino acids. V was shortened by 6 bases and J by 5 bases, with 9 bases between the two germline ends. In DNA, the CDR3 is TGCGCCAGCAAGGTCACTGACAATGAGCAGTTCTTC. Amino acid sequence: CASKVTDNEQFF.

This clonotype was observed at least ten times. As DNA, the CDR3 is TGTGCCAGCAGAACTGCGCGGGAGGCCCTCTACGAGCAGTACTTC. It translates to CASRTAREALYEQYF. The V and J genes are TRBV28 and TRBJ2-7, with 8 bases lining up with TRBD2. The V segment lost 6 bases and the J segment 3 bases; nucleotides outside the gene matches: 10. The CDR3 extends over 15 amino acids. From germline, CDR1 is MDHEN and CDR2 SYDVKM. Supplemented by reference TRBV28 and TRBJ2-7, the full variable domain reads DVKVTQSSRYLVKRTGEKVFLECVQDMDHENMFWYRQDPGLGLRLIYFSYDVKMKEKGDIPEGYSVSREKKERFSLILESASTNQTSMYLCASRTAREALYEQYFGPGTRLTVT.

The rearrangement joins TRBV7-3 to TRBJ2-1; D gene ambiguous. Germline-derived CDR1 and CDR2 are SGHTA and FQGTGA. This CDR3 has 13 amino acids. Trimming took off 2 bases at V and 10 bases at J, with 12 bases between the two ends. CDR3 in amino acids: CASSLHAEFEQFF. For the CDR3, the DNA is TGTGCCAGCAGCTTACATGCAGAATTCGAGCAGTTCTTC.

This clonotype was counted many times. The chain is built from TRBV7-2 and TRBJ1-5; no firm D call. The CDR3 covers 13 residues. The germline CDR1 and CDR2 sequences are SGHTA and FQGNSA. Trimming took off 1 base at V and 4 bases at J, with 5 bases between the two ends. CDR3 sequence: CASSLERNQPQHF. Here the CDR3 DNA reads TGTGCCAGCAGCTTAGAAAGGAATCAGCCCCAGCATTTT.

With regard to this clonotype: This may come from a read error, since a much larger clone is one base off. The chain employs TRBV7-2 and TRBJ2-5; D gene uncertain. Trimming stripped 2 bases from V and 11 bases from J, with 15 bases between. Germline V gene lookup returns CDR1 SGHTA and CDR2 FQGNSA. The CDR3 has 13 residues. CDR3 nucleotides: TGTGCCAGCAGCTTACCTAGGGTCGATGAGCAGTACTTC. Its translation: CASSLPRVDEQYF.

V and J are TRBV2 and TRBJ2-3; 11 bases align to TRBD1. The V segment lost 6 bases and the J segment 3 bases; nucleotides outside the gene matches: 5. The V gene's germline CDR1 is SNHLY and CDR2 FYNNEI. There are 15 residues in the CDR3. The CDR3 nucleotides read TGTGCCAGCAGGGAGGGACAGGGGGTAACAGATACGCAGTATTTT. It codes for CASREGQGVTDTQYF.

This clonotype was seen a few times. The genes are TRBV5-1 and TRBJ2-1; D uncertain. Germline V lookup: CDR1 SGHRS, CDR2 YFSETQ. The CDR3 loop spans 15 amino acids. Deletions cut 3 bases from V and 8 bases from J, with 18 bases between. CDR3 region: CASSWDGGDRDEQFF. The CDR3, as DNA: TGCGCCAGCAGCTGGGATGGTGGGGATAGGGATGAGCAGTTCTTC.

This clonotype has only a few counts. The chain couples TRBV7-9 to TRBJ2-1, with D uncertain. The CDR3 spans 12 residues. V was pared by 5 bases and J by 9 bases, with 11 bases between. The germline gives CDR1 SEHNR, CDR2 FQNEAQ (reference sequence). In DNA form, the CDR3 reads TGTGCCAGCAGCCCCCGTGGCAGTGAGCAGTTCTTC. Encoded protein: CASSPRGSEQFF.

The CDR3 region is CAISAVGGGEQFF. The CDR3 bases are TGTGCCATCAGCGCTGTTGGGGGCGGTGAGCAGTTCTTC. The chain uses TRBV10-3 and TRBJ2-1, with D perhaps TRBD1 (6 bases). The germline V and J ends were trimmed by 6 bases and 9 bases, with 15 bases remaining between them. The CDR3 is 13 residues long. Germline CDR1 ENHRY, CDR2 SYGVKD.

For this clonotype: A junction boundary mismatches the germline segment, possibly from a read error. This chain joins TRBV29-1 and TRBJ2-1; maybe TRBD2 (6 bases). The CDR3 loop spans 14 amino acids. CDR1 is SQVTM and CDR2 is ANQGSEA in the germline V gene. CDR3 sequence reads: CSIEEEGLTNEQFF. Here the CDR3 DNA reads TGCAGCATTGAAGAGGAGGGCCTTACCAATGAGCAGTTCTTC.

Points on this clonotype: An end of the junction differs from the germline gene, which may be a read error. V is TRBV7-3 and J is TRBJ2-1; 11 bases match TRBD2. Germline CDR1 reads SGHTA; CDR2 reads FQGTGA. This CDR3 is 16 amino acids long. The DNA of the CDR3 is TGTGCCAGCAGCTTAAATAGCGGGAGGGCGGGAAATGGGCAGTTCTTC. This translates into CASSLNSGRAGNGQFF.